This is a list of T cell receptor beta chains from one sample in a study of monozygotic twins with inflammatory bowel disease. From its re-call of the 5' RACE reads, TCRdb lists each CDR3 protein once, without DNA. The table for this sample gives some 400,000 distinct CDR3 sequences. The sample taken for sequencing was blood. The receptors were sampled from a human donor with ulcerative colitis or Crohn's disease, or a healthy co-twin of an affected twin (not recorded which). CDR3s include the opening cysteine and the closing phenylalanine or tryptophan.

CSVVAAGTYGYTF	TRBV29-1	TRBJ1-2
CASSLEGGSEAFF	TRBV5-1	TRBJ1-1
CASSPELGEQFF	TRBV18	TRBJ2-1
CSVGFRGLQETQYF	TRBV29-1	TRBJ2-5
CASSVTGTGTDTQYF	TRBV7-9	TRBJ2-3
CAWSVGETQYF	TRBV30	TRBJ2-5
CASSSQGKGSYNSPLHF	TRBV6-5	TRBJ1-6
CASSPLSGGVGELFF	TRBV27	TRBJ2-2
CASILREGLVNEAFF	TRBV11-2	TRBJ1-1
CASSQEDRGNTEAFF	TRBV4-2	TRBJ1-1
CSVSLENSYEQYF	TRBV29-1	TRBJ2-7
CASSFGQQNPTDTQYF	TRBV5-1	TRBJ2-3
CSAGEDRENEKLFF	TRBV20-1	TRBJ1-4
CSVEGLGDEQYF	TRBV29-1	TRBJ2-7
CSVELAGEQETQYF	TRBV29-1	TRBJ2-5
CASSLDEVTGELFF	TRBV5-1	TRBJ2-2
CASSLLSAGTYTGELFF	TRBV5-6	TRBJ2-2
CASSPPIGAAYGYTF	TRBV18	TRBJ1-2
CASSLGSQVQETQYF	TRBV5-1	TRBJ2-5
CASSRTSGEYNEQFF	TRBV14	TRBJ2-1
CASSPAGINTGELFF	TRBV18	TRBJ2-2
CASSYSLAGANYGYTF	TRBV6-5	TRBJ1-2
CSVLGAGVTGANVLTF	TRBV20-1	TRBJ2-6
CASRALETGELFF	TRBV2	TRBJ2-2
CASSQNPGTEYEQYF	TRBV5-1	TRBJ2-7
CAWRGDHETQYF	TRBV30	TRBJ2-5
CASGALAEVFF	TRBV12-5	TRBJ1-1
CASSLGGLAGSYNEQFF	TRBV5-1	TRBJ2-1
CASRRTGSTDTQYF	TRBV12-3/TRBV12-4	TRBJ2-3
CASSRSSGTNTGELFF	TRBV6-2/TRBV6-3	TRBJ2-2
CASSLGTSGKKSSYNEQFF	TRBV7-6	TRBJ2-1
CASSLQTSRTDTQYF	TRBV12-3/TRBV12-4	TRBJ2-3
CASSFQASGSSEQYF	TRBV7-2	TRBJ2-7
CASSLWTGWGTYNEQFF	TRBV7-2	TRBJ2-1
CATSHRVGDTQYF	TRBV15	TRBJ2-3
CASRGDKTDTQYF	TRBV19	TRBJ2-3
CASSLTGVDYGYTF	TRBV5-1	TRBJ1-2
CASTRTGFYEQYF	TRBV28	TRBJ2-7
CASSLAHRGLADTQYF	TRBV11-2	TRBJ2-3
CASSFGRDSPLHF	TRBV5-6	TRBJ1-6
CSAGGPQGLNEQFF	TRBV20-1	TRBJ2-1
CASSLRTSLQGQSYGYTF	TRBV7-6	TRBJ1-2